This passage covers 22 T cell receptor beta chains from one sample sequenced in a study of blood T cell repertoires in COVID-19 (dated by TCRdb to 2020 to 2022). Library preparation employed the immunoSEQ multiplex PCR assay. The source is immuneACCESS, and TCRdb retained only in-frame sequences with V and J called. Part of the clones is not carried over; for the studies checked, unresolved V genes explain less than half of this, and the remainder is unexplained. Present in this sample are 75,000 or so clones, around 90% of which were seen just once. In total, the top ten clones hold approximately 30% of the sample. Sequenced: peripheral blood. These receptors were taken from a man aged 50 or older with acute or convalescent COVID-19.

The CDR3 bases are TGTGCCAGCAGCTTAGAGGCTAGCGGGGGGGCCTCCGGGGAGCTGTTTTTT. Amino acid sequence: CASSLEASGGASGELFF. The chain recombines TRBV7-6 with TRBJ2-2; TRBD2 matches 12 bases. This CDR3 contains 17 residues. J gave up 6 bases and V 1 base, and 6 bases lay outside the gene matches. Germline CDR1 SGHVS, CDR2 FNYEAQ.

V usage is TRBV27 and J usage is TRBJ2-7; TRBD1 matches at 7 bases. Germline-derived CDR1 and CDR2 are MNHEY and SMNVEV (reference sequence). The CDR3 runs 14 residues. V lost 7 bases, J lost 0 bases, and 6 bases stayed unmatched. For the CDR3, the DNA is TGTGCCAGCAAATCTCGGGACAGCTCCTACGAGCAGTACTTC. Translating gives CASKSRDSSYEQYF.

The rearrangement joins TRBV9 to TRBJ1-1; TRBD1 aligns across 10 bases. CDR1 is SGDLS, CDR2 YYNGEE, per germline. The CDR3 contains 16 residues. Germline trimming cut 0 bases from V and 4 bases from J; bases unmatched to any gene: 6. CDR3 protein: CASSVARDRGSTEAFF. CDR3 sequence (DNA): TGTGCCAGCAGCGTAGCCCGGGACAGGGGAAGCACTGAAGCTTTCTTT. The variable domain in full, completed from reference TRBV9 and TRBJ1-1, reads DSGVTQTPKHLITATGQRVTLRCSPRSGDLSVYWYQQSLDQGLQFLIQYYNGEERAKGNILERFSAQQFPDLHSELNLSSLELGDSALYFCASSVARDRGSTEAFFGQGTRLTVV.

This chain joins TRBV6-5 and TRBJ2-7, with D unresolved. Germline CDR1 and CDR2: MNHEY and SVGAGI. This CDR3 contains 15 residues. V was cut by 0 bases and J by 1 base, with 10 bases left in between. Written as DNA, the CDR3 is TGTGCCAGCAGTTACTCACAAGCAGGTTCCTACGAGCAGTACTTC. Residues: CASSYSQAGSYEQYF.

The chain carries TRBV6-5 and TRBJ2-7, with no clear D. The CDR3 runs to 11 residues. CDR1 is MNHEY, CDR2 SVGAGI, per germline. V lost 9 bases to trimming and J lost 3 bases, with 9 bases between them. CDR3 bases: TGTGCCAGTGGCAAAGACTACGAGCAGTACTTC. It codes for CASGKDYEQYF.

This clone appeared once. V gene TRBV7-2 combines with J gene TRBJ1-5; 9 bases fit TRBD1. J gave up 6 bases and V 1 base, and 1 base lay outside the gene matches. CDR3 length equals 14 residues. Germline V CDR1 and CDR2: SGHTA, FQGNSA. Here the CDR3 DNA reads TGTGCCAGCAGCTTAGACAGGGGGCTTCAGCCCCAGCATTTT. This encodes CASSLDRGLQPQHF.

The chain uses TRBV12-3 or TRBV12-4 and TRBJ2-5; tentatively, D is TRBD2 (5 bases). V was shortened by 5 bases and J by 5 bases, with 9 bases between the two germline ends. The CDR3 spans 12 residues. In nucleotides, the CDR3 is TGTGCCAGCAGTAGCGGCTCCGAGACCCAGTACTTC. Translated, it gives CASSSGSETQYF.

The chain employs TRBV12-3 or TRBV12-4 and TRBJ1-3, with D perhaps matching TRBD1 (6 bases). This CDR3 has 13 residues. V was clipped by 7 bases and J by 1 base, with 8 bases between them. The CDR3 region is CASTTGSGNTIYF. CDR3 coding DNA: TGTGCCAGCACCACAGGGTCTGGAAACACCATATATTTT.

The rearrangement links TRBV5-1 to TRBJ2-3; 7 nucleotides match TRBD2. Germline lookup yields CDR1 SGHRS and CDR2 YFSETQ. CDR3 length: 16 residues. J gave up 0 bases and V 2 bases, and 6 bases lay outside the gene matches. In DNA, the CDR3 is TGCGCCAGCAGCTTTGGCGGGGGTTTTAGCACAGATACGCAGTATTTT. Translated: CASSFGGGFSTDTQYF.

This clone occurred once. This sequence joins TRBV20-1 and TRBJ2-7; possible D gene TRBD1, 5 bases. The CDR3 totals 11 residues. Germline CDR1 reads DFQATT; CDR2 reads SNEGSKA (reference sequence). The V and J ends lost 3 bases and 5 bases respectively, with 8 bases between them. The CDR3 reads CSASLGHEQYF. DNA of the CDR3: TGCAGTGCTAGTTTGGGGCACGAGCAGTACTTC.

The DNA for the CDR3 is TGTGCCAGTAGTGGCAGGGGGCCGATAGAAGCTTTCTTT. Residues: CASSGRGPIEAFF. The genes are TRBV19 and TRBJ1-1, with TRBD1 matching 8 bases. CDR3 length: 13 residues. The junction had 7 bases not matched to a gene; V was cut back by 5 bases and J by 8 bases. CDR1 and CDR2 (germline): LNHDA, SQIVND (reference sequence).

V and J are TRBV29-1 and TRBJ2-1; 12 bases fit TRBD2. From germline, CDR1 is SQVTM and CDR2 ANQGSEA. This CDR3 spans 15 amino acids. Unmatched junction bases numbered 9, after V lost 4 bases and J lost 8 bases. CDR3 in DNA: TGCAGCGTTGGAACTTCTAGCGGGGGGGCCCATGAGCAGTTCTTC. As protein: CSVGTSSGGAHEQFF.

The chain combines TRBV11-2 with TRBJ1-1, with 7 bases aligning to TRBD1. Germline loops: CDR1 SGHAT, CDR2 FQNNGV. Trimming at V came to 4 bases and at J to 4 bases, leaving 6 bases not matched to a gene. This CDR3 is built from 14 residues. CDR3 sequence reads: CASSSTTGATEAFF. Written as DNA, the CDR3 is TGTGCCAGCAGCTCCACTACAGGGGCCACTGAAGCTTTCTTT.

The sample holds one count of this clone. The chain is built from TRBV6-5 and TRBJ1-2, with a tentative D call TRBD1 (5 bases). Germline V gene sequence: CDR1 MNHEY, CDR2 SVGAGI. Trimming left V 6 bases short and J 8 bases short, with 13 bases between. There are 12 residues in the CDR3. This chain's CDR3 is CASRPGLGGYTF. CDR3 coding DNA: TGTGCCAGCAGACCGGGACTCGGGGGCTACACCTTC.

This clone was observed once. The chain links TRBV9 to TRBJ2-7, with 7 bases that match TRBD1. After removal of 4 bases from V and 2 bases from J, the junction contained 9 bases not matched to a gene. The V gene's germline CDR1 is SGDLS and CDR2 YYNGEE. This CDR3 spans 15 amino acids. This chain's CDR3 is CASSPSGTATYEQYF. CDR3 bases: TGTGCCAGCAGCCCCTCCGGGACAGCCACCTACGAGCAGTACTTC.

The gene calls are TRBV6-5 and TRBJ1-2; D remains ambiguous. Germline V CDR1 and CDR2: MNHEY, SVGAGI. Trimming took 0 bases from V and 8 from J, leaving 16 bases between them. The CDR3 is 15 amino acids. The CDR3 reads CASSYSSTQSDGYTF. The CDR3 DNA reads TGTGCCAGCAGTTACTCGTCCACCCAGAGCGACGGCTACACCTTC.

This clone has only a few counts. For the CDR3, the DNA is TGTGCCAGCAGTCCCCCAGGGTACAATGAGCAGTTCTTC. It yields the protein CASSPPGYNEQFF. The V call is TRBV16, the J call TRBJ2-1; a possible D gene is TRBD1 (5 bases). V was trimmed by 6 bases and J by 4 bases, leaving 10 bases between them. CDR3 length equals 13 residues. Germline V gene lookup returns CDR1 KGHSY and CDR2 FQNENV.

The V and J genes are TRBV7-3 and TRBJ1-2, with TRBD1 identical over 11 bases. With V trimmed by 4 bases and J by 6 bases, 7 bases remained unmatched. The CDR3 totals 15 residues. Germline V lookup: CDR1 SGHTA, CDR2 FQGTGA. Here the CDR3 DNA reads TGTGCCAGCAGCTCCGGACAGGGGGCGTCTGATGGCTACACCTTC. Protein: CASSSGQGASDGYTF.

The gene calls are TRBV4-1 and TRBJ2-5, with D perhaps matching TRBD2 (7 bases). From germline, CDR1 is MGHRA and CDR2 YSYEKL. Deletions cut 4 bases from V and 1 base from J, with 13 bases between. This CDR3 has 15 residues. CDR3 DNA sequence: TGCGCCAGCAGCCCGAGAAGGGGGGGCCAAGAGACCCAGTACTTC. This translates into CASSPRRGGQETQYF.

V gene TRBV19 combines with J gene TRBJ1-3, with D maybe TRBD1 (6 bases). The CDR3 extends over 15 amino acids. Germline assignment: CDR1 LNHDA and CDR2 SQIVND (reference sequence). Trimming removed 5 bases at V and 0 bases at J, with 11 bases between. CDR3 in amino acids: CASSDGTRSGNTIYF. CDR3 nucleotides: TGTGCCAGTAGTGACGGGACACGCTCTGGAAACACCATATATTTT.

This chain joins TRBV10-3 and TRBJ1-5; weak D call: TRBD1 (6 bases). The CDR3 runs to 16 residues. Trimming took off 5 bases at V and 0 bases at J, with 14 bases between the two ends. Germline V gene lookup returns CDR1 ENHRY and CDR2 SYGVKD. The CDR3 DNA is TGTGCCATCAGTCCTAGGGGGGGAAATAGCAATCAGCCCCAGCATTTT. This encodes CAISPRGGNSNQPQHF.

The chain employs TRBV6-5 and TRBJ1-1, with 8 bases fitting TRBD1. Germline V gives CDR1 MNHEY, CDR2 SVGAGI. The CDR3 covers 15 residues. Trimming cost V 1 base and J 5 bases; bases outside gene matches: 6. This CDR3 reads CASSYYNTGGTEAFF. The CDR3 DNA follows: TGTGCCAGCAGTTACTATAACACAGGGGGTACTGAAGCTTTCTTT.